One and the same sample provided the 23 T cell receptor beta chains below, sequenced in a study of identical twins. TCRdb re-analysed the 5' RACE reads in MiXCR, keeping a single row per CDR3 protein. The profile shows 1.5 million to 2 million distinct CDR3 sequences, about 30% of them singletons. Sequenced material: cord blood. These receptors all stem from a newborn girl in good health.

The chain's CDR3 is CATSRDPLATYEQYF. The CDR3 bases are TGTGCCACCAGCAGAGATCCCCTAGCGACGTACGAGCAGTACTTC. The V call is TRBV15, the J call TRBJ2-7; D is perhaps TRBD2 (6 bases). There are 15 residues in the CDR3. Germline V gene data show CDR1 as LNHNV and CDR2 as YYDKDF (reference sequence). Trimming left V 0 bases short and J 4 bases short, with 13 bases between.

The chain joins TRBV4-2 to TRBJ2-7; TRBD2 is a possible D gene (5 bases). The V end was cut by 0 bases, the J end by 2 bases, with 14 bases between. CDR3 length: 16 residues. Germline CDR1 and CDR2: LGHNA and YNFKEQ. The CDR3 reads CASSQDHGLRTYEQYF. The DNA of the CDR3 is TGTGCCAGCAGCCAAGATCACGGACTGCGGACCTACGAGCAGTACTTC.

This clonotype was detected a few times. The chain joins TRBV14 to TRBJ2-1, with TRBD2 matching over 12 bases. CDR3 length: 16 amino acids. After removal of 2 bases from V and 2 bases from J, the junction contained 1 base not matched to a gene. Germline loops: CDR1 SGHDN, CDR2 FVKESK. The CDR3 reads CASSQTSGGTYNEQFF. In DNA form, the CDR3 reads TGTGCCAGCAGCCAAACTAGCGGGGGGACCTACAATGAGCAGTTCTTC. Variable domain in full (rest from reference TRBV14 and TRBJ2-1): EAGVTQFPSHSVIEKGQTVTLRCDPISGHDNLYWYRRVMGKEIKFLLHFVKESKQDESGMPNNRFLAERTGGTYSTLKVQPAELEDSGVYFCASSQTSGGTYNEQFFGPGTRLTVL.

The chain couples TRBV5-1 to TRBJ1-1; D uncertain. The germline V gene has CDR1 SGHRS and CDR2 YFSETQ. This CDR3 contains 14 residues. Trimming shortened V by 1 base and J by 1 base, and 8 bases separated the two germline ends. The CDR3 reads CASSLKWRNTEAFF. The CDR3 DNA reads as TGCGCCAGCAGCTTGAAGTGGAGGAACACTGAAGCTTTCTTT.

This clonotype was seen a few times. The V gene is TRBV4-1, the J gene TRBJ2-5; D call uncertain. Trimming left V 0 bases short and J 4 bases short, with 12 bases between. The CDR3 covers 15 residues. The germline gives CDR1 MGHRA, CDR2 YSYEKL. The CDR3 reads CASSQDIARRETQYF. CDR3 nucleotide sequence: TGCGCCAGCAGCCAAGACATTGCGCGGCGAGAGACCCAGTACTTC.

This clonotype was seen ten or more times. The V call is TRBV7-2, the J call TRBJ2-7; 11 positions agree with TRBD2. This CDR3 is built from 15 residues. The V segment lost 0 bases and the J segment 2 bases; nucleotides outside the gene matches: 0. The germline V gene encodes CDR1 SGHTA and CDR2 FQGNSA. This chain's CDR3 is CASSLASGGAYEQYF. CDR3 DNA: TGTGCCAGCAGCTTAGCTAGCGGGGGGGCCTACGAGCAGTACTTC.

Ten or more counts support this clonotype. This sequence joins TRBV25-1 and TRBJ2-4; D not certain. From germline, CDR1 is MGHDK and CDR2 SYGVNS. V gave up 3 bases and J gave up 8 bases, with 11 bases separating them. This CDR3 comprises 13 residues. The CDR3 sequence is CASSDGGGYIQYF. CDR3 nucleotides: TGTGCCAGCAGTGATGGCGGTGGGTACATTCAGTACTTC.

The genes are TRBV4-1 and TRBJ2-1, with D possibly being TRBD2 (6 bases). CDR3 size: 15 residues. The germline CDR1 and CDR2 sequences are MGHRA and YSYEKL. Between the trimmed V and J ends, which lost 1 base and 3 bases, there was a span of 10 bases. The CDR3 protein is CASSQVEGLYNEQFF. In DNA, the CDR3 is TGCGCCAGCAGCCAAGTGGAGGGCCTCTACAATGAGCAGTTCTTC.

This chain links TRBV20-1 with TRBJ2-3; 9 nucleotides align to TRBD1. The V gene's germline CDR1 is DFQATT and CDR2 SNEGSKA (reference sequence). The length of the CDR3 is 14 residues. Trimming took 6 bases from V and 5 from J; bases not matched to a gene: 9. DNA for the CDR3: TGCAGTGCAAAACGGACAGGGGCGCAAGATACGCAGTATTTT. Encoded protein: CSAKRTGAQDTQYF.

The chain combines TRBV4-2 with TRBJ2-1, with D hard to call. CDR3 length equals 15 residues. Between the trimmed V and J ends, which lost 3 bases and 5 bases, there was a span of 14 bases. Germline V gene sequence: CDR1 LGHNA, CDR2 YNFKEQ. The CDR3 DNA reads as TGTGCCAGCAGCCAGGTTCTGCCGGCCCACAATGAGCAGTTCTTC. This encodes CASSQVLPAHNEQFF.

This sequence joins TRBV6-1 and TRBJ2-5; the D is unclear. The germline V gene encodes CDR1 MNHNS and CDR2 SASEGT. The CDR3 totals 14 residues. Trimming removed 3 bases at V and 2 bases at J, with 10 bases between. In DNA form, the CDR3 reads TGTGCCAGCAGTGATAGCTGGGGACAAGAGACCCAGTACTTC. Its protein is CASSDSWGQETQYF.

The V and J genes are TRBV13 and TRBJ2-5, with 8 bases fitting TRBD1. The germline V gene encodes CDR1 PRHDT and CDR2 FYEKMQ (reference sequence). With V trimmed by 3 bases and J by 11 bases, 17 bases remained unmatched. The CDR3 is 16 amino acids. For the CDR3, the DNA is TGTGCCAGCAGCTTTACCGGGACAGGTCCCGTAGGGGGGCAGTACTTC. Translation: CASSFTGTGPVGGQYF.

This clonotype was counted a few times. This chain uses TRBV24-1 with TRBJ2-1; 12 nucleotides agree with TRBD2. CDR3 length: 17 amino acids. Germline CDR1 reads KGHDR; CDR2 reads SFDVKD. V was clipped by 4 bases and J by 2 bases; unmatched bases: 5. The CDR3 loop is CATSDPTSGGPYNEQFF. The CDR3, as DNA: TGTGCCACCAGTGACCCGACTAGCGGGGGCCCCTACAATGAGCAGTTCTTC.

The V and J genes are TRBV11-2 and TRBJ2-1, with 8 bases matching TRBD2. Germline V gene lookup returns CDR1 SGHAT and CDR2 FQNNGV. V trimming: 3 bases; J trimming: 5 bases; junction bases outside the gene matches: 9. CDR3 length equals 16 residues. The chain's CDR3 is CASSFMRRGAHNEQFF. The CDR3 DNA sequence: TGTGCCAGCAGCTTTATGCGGCGGGGGGCACACAATGAGCAGTTCTTC.

This chain links TRBV2 with TRBJ2-7, with a possible D match to TRBD1 (5 bases). This CDR3 is 14 amino acids long. Germline assignment: CDR1 SNHLY and CDR2 FYNNEI. V was pared by 6 bases and J by 1 base, with 13 bases between. The CDR3 sequence is CASSTYRSSYEQYF. DNA for the CDR3: TGTGCCAGCAGCACGTACAGGAGTTCCTACGAGCAGTACTTC.

This clonotype was seen more than once but under ten times. The J gene is TRBJ2-1, the V gene TRBV25-1; 13 bases align to TRBD2. V shed 2 bases, J shed 1 base, and the junction held 5 bases outside the gene matches. The CDR3 contains 18 residues. Looked up from germline, CDR1 is MGHDK and CDR2 is SYGVNS. Here the CDR3 DNA reads TGTGCCAGCAGTGAAGGCCGACTAGCGGGAGGTTCCTACAATGAGCAGTTCTTC. This translates into CASSEGRLAGGSYNEQFF.

In regard to this clonotype: One end of the junction fails to match germline, which may point to a read error. The chain recombines TRBV6-1 with TRBJ2-3, with D possibly being TRBD1 or TRBD2 (5 bases each). The CDR3 is made up of 14 amino acids. CDR1 and CDR2 from the germline V gene are MNHNS and SASEGT. The CDR3 DNA reads as TGTGCCAGCAGCCCGGGACGGCGCACAGATACGCCGTATTTT. It yields the protein CASSPGRRTDTPYF.

V gene TRBV28 combines with J gene TRBJ1-2; D perhaps matches TRBD1 (6 bases). The V gene's germline CDR1 is MDHEN and CDR2 SYDVKM. The CDR3 contains 16 residues. V was clipped by 2 bases and J by 3 bases, with 16 bases between them. Written as DNA, the CDR3 is TGTGCCAGCAGTTTAGTGGTGGCAGGGGTTTACTATGGCTACACCTTC. This translates into CASSLVVAGVYYGYTF.

This clonotype has a handful of counts. The chain employs TRBV11-1 and TRBJ1-1, with D possibly being TRBD1 (6 bases). Trimming cost V 4 bases and J 1 base, with 16 bases left between them. Germline CDR1 is SGHAT and CDR2 is FQDESV (reference sequence). The CDR3 contains 16 residues. For the CDR3, the DNA is TGTGCCAGCAGCTCCCCAGGACAGTTACCGAACACTGAAGCTTTCTTT. Protein: CASSSPGQLPNTEAFF.

Only a few counts were recorded for this clonotype. The chain carries TRBV6-5 and TRBJ2-1; TRBD2 matches 7 bases. V shed 2 bases and J 10 bases; nucleotides not matched to a gene: 8. The CDR3 loop spans 14 amino acids. The germline gives CDR1 MNHEY, CDR2 SVGAGI. CDR3 bases: TGTGCCAGCAGTTACCTGGGGGGGGAGGGAGAGCAGTTCTTC. It encodes CASSYLGGEGEQFF.

This chain joins TRBV20-1 and TRBJ2-7; TRBD1 or TRBD2 may be the D gene (5 bases each). CDR1 DFQATT and CDR2 SNEGSKA come from the germline V gene (reference sequence). The CDR3 sequence is 13 residues long. V lost 3 bases, J lost 0 bases, and 9 bases lay in between. CDR3 loop: CSASWGNSYEQYF. CDR3 DNA sequence: TGCAGTGCTAGCTGGGGGAACTCCTACGAGCAGTACTTC.

The V gene is TRBV6-8, the J gene TRBJ2-1; D gene ambiguous. V lost 2 bases and J lost 12, with 8 bases in between. This CDR3 is 11 amino acids long. Germline CDR1 and CDR2: MNHGY and SAAAGT. In nucleotides, the CDR3 is TGTGCCAGCAGTTACCTAGAAACGCAGTTCTTC. Translating it yields CASSYLETQFF.

This clonotype was recorded many times. The genes are TRBV2 and TRBJ2-3, with TRBD2 matching over 13 bases. V lost 6 bases, J lost 4 bases, and 4 bases stayed unmatched. This CDR3 spans 15 amino acids. Per germline, CDR1 SNHLY and CDR2 FYNNEI. The CDR3 spells CASRWTSGRPDTQYF. As DNA, the CDR3 is TGTGCCAGCAGGTGGACTAGCGGGAGACCAGATACGCAGTATTTT.